The clone carrying this T cell receptor beta chain was observed a handful of times. As yet, its antigen is unknown. This specimen belongs to a study of a mutant IDH1 vaccine in newly diagnosed glioma. The data were produced by immunoSEQ multiplex PCR, yet TCRdb's version contains in-frame clones alone and is incomplete. In the table there are 95,000 to 120,000 clones, approximately 87% of which are singletons. With 3 bases removed from V and 2 bases from J, the gap between germline ends came to 10 bases. The CDR3 is 13 residues long. Germline V gene data show CDR1 as GTSNPN and CDR2 as SVGIG (reference sequence). Sample time point: week 11, during vaccination. A 20-mer mutant IDH1 peptide at 300 ug was injected subcutaneously with topical imiquimod.

The sequence came from a woman in her 50s with glioma. The gene calls are TRBV30 and TRBJ2-5; D not certain. The material sequenced was PBMCs, taken from a glioma patient whose treatment included an IDH1 peptide vaccine. The CDR3 coding sequence is TGTGCCTGGAGCGCACATGTACAAGAGACCCAGTACTTC. Amino acids: CAWSAHVQETQYF.